The 22 T cell receptor beta chains below all came from one sample that was sequenced in a study of blood T cells in healthy people across ages. PCR was performed a second time for about 7 to 11 cycles using a sample-barcoded 5' primer and a J-beta primer mix. Via MiXCR, TCRdb re-called the 5' RACE reads, giving one row per CDR3 protein. The sample records 870,000 or so distinct CDR3 sequences, about 30% being singletons. The sequenced sample was blood. The receptors were gathered from an elderly woman in good health.

DNA for the CDR3: TGTGCCAGCTCACCAAGTTGGGGAAGCGGGGGTGAGCAGTTCTTC. Translated, it gives CASSPSWGSGGEQFF. The chain couples TRBV18 to TRBJ2-1; TRBD2 aligns across 8 bases. The CDR3 loop spans 15 amino acids. The germline V gene has CDR1 KGHSH and CDR2 LQKENI. V shed 2 bases and J 9 bases; nucleotides not matched to a gene: 9.

Remarks on this clonotype: This CDR3 fails to terminate in the conserved phenylalanine or tryptophan, so it likely reflects a read error. This chain connects TRBV28 to TRBJ2-2; TRBD2 agrees at 13 bases. This CDR3 has 15 residues. J gave up 5 bases and V 5 bases, and 2 bases lay outside the gene matches. Per germline, CDR1 MDHEN and CDR2 SYDVKM. The CDR3 DNA sequence: TGTGCCAGCAGTACTAGCGGGGGGGCGACCGGGGAGCTGTTTTTG. This translates into CASSTSGGATGELFL.

This sequence joins TRBV6-2 or TRBV6-3 and TRBJ1-3; unclear D gene. CDR1 is MNHEY, CDR2 SVGEGT, per germline. V shed 2 bases and J shed 0 bases, with 8 bases lying between them. The CDR3 runs 15 residues. For the CDR3, the DNA is TGTGCCAGCAGTTACAACGGATTCTCTGGAAACACCATATATTTT. Protein product: CASSYNGFSGNTIYF.

This clonotype was detected ten times or more. The rearrangement links TRBV20-1 to TRBJ2-7; 10 bases line up with TRBD2. With V trimmed by 3 bases and J by 4 bases, 9 bases remained unmatched. There are 15 residues in the CDR3. The germline gives CDR1 DFQATT, CDR2 SNEGSKA (reference sequence). Here the CDR3 DNA reads TGCAGTGCTAGTCTACCTAGCGGGGGAAGTTACGAGCAGTACTTC. This sequence encodes CSASLPSGGSYEQYF.

This clonotype appeared many times. V gene TRBV20-1 combines with J gene TRBJ2-7, with a weak D call TRBD1 (5 bases). The CDR3 has 13 amino acids. The germline CDR1 and CDR2 sequences are DFQATT and SNEGSKA (reference sequence). V shed 5 bases and J shed 1 base, with 12 bases lying between them. Written as DNA, the CDR3 is TGCAGTGCTGCGCCTGACAGTTCCTACGAGCAGTACTTC. Translated: CSAAPDSSYEQYF.

Of note for this clonotype: A much more abundant neighbour one base away suggests this may be a read error. This chain uses TRBV11-2 with TRBJ2-3, with D tentatively TRBD1 or TRBD2 (6 bases each). In germline, CDR1 is SGHAT, CDR2 FQNNGV. V dropped 5 bases and J dropped 6 bases, with 18 bases sitting between them. The CDR3 contains 15 residues. The CDR3, as DNA: TGTGCCAGCAGCCGAAATTCGGGGGCCTGCGATACGCAGTATTTT. Encoded protein: CASSRNSGACDTQYF.

About this clonotype itself: A much larger clone is a single base away; this may be a read error. J is TRBJ2-7 and V is TRBV3-1; the D is unclear. In germline, CDR1 is LGHDT, CDR2 YNNKEL (reference sequence). Between the trimmed V and J ends, which lost 6 bases and 7 bases, there was a span of 16 bases. The CDR3 contains 13 residues. Here the CDR3 reads CASRPPGNNEQYF. CDR3 DNA sequence: TGTGCCAGCAGGCCTCCAGGTAACAATGAGCAGTACTTC.

The J gene is TRBJ1-4, the V gene TRBV5-1, with 9 bases that match TRBD1. The length of the CDR3 is 16 residues. Germline V gene data show CDR1 as SGHRS and CDR2 as YFSETQ. The junction had 11 bases not matched to a gene; V was cut back by 4 bases and J by 7 bases. The CDR3 DNA sequence: TGCGCCAGCAGCAAGCAACCGGGACAGGGTCCTGAAAAACTGTTTTTT. Protein sequence: CASSKQPGQGPEKLFF.

This clonotype was observed at least ten times. V and J are TRBV10-3 and TRBJ2-6; 7 positions match TRBD1. Trimming took 8 bases from V and 0 from J; bases not matched to a gene: 7. CDR1 is ENHRY, CDR2 SYGVKD, per germline. CDR3 length equals 16 residues. CDR3 protein: CAIGTDKTSGANVLTF. In DNA, the CDR3 is TGTGCCATCGGGACAGATAAGACCTCTGGGGCCAACGTCCTGACTTTC.

This clonotype was seen a few times. This chain joins TRBV19 and TRBJ2-7; D unclear. Trimming cost V 5 bases and J 2 bases, with 10 bases left between them. The CDR3 is 13 amino acids. CDR1 is LNHDA, CDR2 SQIVND, per germline (reference sequence). The CDR3 region is CASSEQFAYEQYF. CDR3 bases: TGTGCCAGTAGTGAACAATTCGCCTACGAGCAGTACTTC.

The sample holds a few counts of this clonotype. The V gene is TRBV7-2, the J gene TRBJ2-5, with TRBD1 matching 9 bases. V dropped 8 bases and J dropped 11; count of bases not matched to a gene: 18. This CDR3 is 15 amino acids long. Germline values: CDR1 SGHTA, CDR2 FQGNSA. CDR3 protein: CASGPGTGIKNEQYF. The DNA for the CDR3 is TGTGCCAGCGGCCCAGGGACAGGGATTAAAAATGAGCAGTACTTC.

In its sample, this clonotype was seen many times. The gene calls are TRBV4-2 and TRBJ1-4, with a tentative D call TRBD1 (5 bases). Looked up from germline, CDR1 is LGHNA and CDR2 is YNFKEQ. CDR3 size: 15 residues. Trimming stripped 1 base from V and 4 bases from J, with 10 bases between. CDR3 region: CASSQGRGINEKLFF. As DNA, the CDR3 is TGTGCCAGCAGCCAAGGGCGGGGGATTAATGAAAAACTGTTTTTT.

This clonotype was detected a few times. This sequence joins TRBV7-2 and TRBJ1-1, with 9 bases aligning to TRBD1. After removal of 5 bases from V and 5 bases from J, the junction contained 9 bases not matched to a gene. The germline CDR1 and CDR2 sequences are SGHTA and FQGNSA. The CDR3 runs to 15 residues. For the CDR3, the DNA is TGTGCCAGCAGCCTACAGGGGGCAGTGGGTACTGAAGCTTTCTTT. Protein: CASSLQGAVGTEAFF.

This chain links TRBV30 with TRBJ2-3; D possibly corresponds to TRBD1 (8 bases). CDR1 and CDR2 from the germline V gene are GTSNPN and SVGIG (reference sequence). V lost 5 bases to trimming and J lost 4 bases, with 13 bases between them. The CDR3 is 13 amino acids. CDR3 bases: TGTGCCTGGGGACAGGGAGGGTCAGATACGCAGTATTTT. Its translation is CAWGQGGSDTQYF.

This clonotype was seen at least ten times. Its ends do not fully match the called genes, so a read error is possible. V is TRBV5-1 and J is TRBJ2-7; D possibly corresponds to TRBD1 (5 bases). Germline V gives CDR1 SGHRS, CDR2 YFSETQ. The CDR3 has 14 residues. The CDR3, as DNA: TGTGCCAGCAGCTTAGGGCAGGGCGGTTACGAGCAGTACTTC. It translates to CASSLGQGGYEQYF. The entire variable domain, with the rest obtained from reference TRBV5-1 and TRBJ2-7, is as follows: KAGVTQTPRYLIKTRGQQVTLSCSPISGHRSVSWYQQTPGQGLQFLFEYFSETQRNKGNFPGRFSGRQFSNSRSEMNVSTLELGDSALYLCASSLGQGGYEQYFGPGTRLTVT.

This clonotype was found many times. The rearrangement joins TRBV4-2 to TRBJ1-2; possible D gene TRBD1, 5 bases. The CDR3 totals 16 residues. Germline CDR1 and CDR2: LGHNA and YNFKEQ. V lost 0 bases and J 2 bases, leaving 13 bases between the germline ends. The CDR3 sequence: CASSQDLLSGNYGYTF. The CDR3, as DNA: TGTGCCAGCAGCCAAGATCTTCTCTCAGGGAACTATGGCTACACCTTC.

At least ten counts were recorded for this clonotype. This rearrangement joins TRBV24-1 to TRBJ1-2, with D uncertain. The CDR3 covers 14 residues. Per germline, CDR1 KGHDR and CDR2 SFDVKD. V lost 4 bases to trimming and J lost 1 base, with 9 bases between them. Written as DNA, the CDR3 is TGTGCCACCAGTGACCGACACTTTAACTATGGCTACACCTTC. Its protein is CATSDRHFNYGYTF.

This clonotype was counted between two and nine times. The rearrangement uses TRBV6-2 or TRBV6-3 and TRBJ2-7, with D unresolved. V was clipped by 2 bases and J by 2 bases, with 13 bases between them. CDR1 and CDR2 from the germline V gene are MNHEY and SVGEGT. The CDR3 runs to 15 residues. DNA for the CDR3: TGTGCCAGCAGTTACGATGCGGCCTACACCTACGAGCAGTACTTC. It encodes CASSYDAAYTYEQYF.

This clonotype was seen only a few times. The chain joins TRBV28 to TRBJ1-2; D is ambiguous. Trimming stripped 6 bases from V and 0 bases from J, with 14 bases between. CDR1 is MDHEN and CDR2 is SYDVKM in the germline V gene. The CDR3 contains 15 residues. The CDR3 DNA sequence: TGTGCCAGCAGCCTAGGAGGATCTGCTAACTATGGCTACACCTTC. As protein: CASSLGGSANYGYTF.

The rearrangement joins TRBV7-9 to TRBJ1-2; D not resolved. V lost 4 bases and J 3 bases, leaving 9 bases between the germline ends. Germline V gene sequence: CDR1 SEHNR, CDR2 FQNEAQ (reference sequence). There are 13 residues in the CDR3. CDR3 amino acids: CASSWGRDYGYTF. The CDR3, as DNA: TGTGCCAGCAGCTGGGGAAGGGACTATGGCTACACCTTC.

In this sample, this clonotype turned up a few times. A much larger clone lies one base from this, so it may be a read error. V gene TRBV10-3 combines with J gene TRBJ2-7; no firm D call. Germline V gene lookup returns CDR1 ENHRY and CDR2 SYGVKD. The length of the CDR3 is 14 residues. With 6 bases removed from V and 0 bases from J, the gap between germline ends came to 12 bases. CDR3 region: CAIRDGGGSYEQYF. For the CDR3, the DNA is TGTGCCATCAGGGACGGCGGTGGCTCCTACGAGCAGTACTTC.

V is TRBV4-3 and J is TRBJ2-4; 9 nucleotides line up with TRBD1. TRBJ2-5 explains the end of the DNA better; the J call may be wrong. Germline V lookup: CDR1 LGHNA, CDR2 YSLEER. The CDR3 spans 15 residues. The CDR3 region has the DNA TGCGCCAGCAGCATAACAGGGGGCGTGGGGGAGACCCAGTACTTC. Its translation is CASSITGGVGETQYF.